The clone carrying this T cell receptor (beta chain) is a singleton in its sample. The antigen is unknown. This sample is part of a study of cytomegalovirus exposure and HLA in healthy donors. PCR used 60 Vbeta primers and 13 Jbeta primers. Sequenced by immunoSEQ multiplex PCR; TCRdb stores in-frame clones only, minus some. Here the sample spans about 130,000 clones, approximately 69% being singletons. Study-wide points: Many donors carried some public TCRs, although rarity characterized most TCR sequences.

Healthy bone marrow donors made up the donor group. The CDR3 is 14 amino acids. Trimming stripped 5 bases from V and 6 bases from J, with 14 bases between. Per germline, CDR1 MDHEN and CDR2 SYDVKM. The chain is built from TRBV28 and TRBJ2-1; unclear D gene. This TCR was sampled from a middle-aged man in good health and CMV-seropositive. The sample was PBMCs. This CDR3 reads CASSTPASGNEQFF. Here the CDR3 DNA reads TGTGCCAGCAGTACCCCGGCGTCGGGCAATGAGCAGTTCTTC.